What follows describes a single T cell receptor (beta chain). There is no known antigen for this receptor. No base quality information exists; no much larger clone differs at one position. The time point label for this specimen denotes: peripheral blood 12 weeks after first pembrolizumab dose. Mismatch repair deficiency was established in every enrolled patient by polymerase chain reaction or immunohistochemistry. TCR sequencing was performed for a few patients who responded to pembrolizumab therapy. Pembrolizumab PD-1 blockade was prospectively tested in advanced mismatch repair-deficient cancers, regardless of tissue of origin, in the phase II trial. Peripheral blood T cell samples were gathered serially, both before PD-1 blockade started and at multiple time points afterward. The timing of each blood sample was reported as weeks after the first dose of pembrolizumab. The record originates from a study of PD-1 blockade in mismatch repair-deficient tumors (dated by TCRdb to 2017 to 2019). Background for the entire study: Between late 2013 and September 2016, the trial enrolled around 91 consecutive patients with 12 mismatch repair-deficient cancer types, every one of whom had been previously treated and was progressing. Tumor-associated T cell clones in the peripheral blood of patients responding to PD-1 blockade were tracked using deep sequencing of TCR CDR3 regions.

The paper as a whole reports these results and caveats: Tumor-resident clones, often undetectable in blood before treatment, expanded rapidly after pembrolizumab and then contracted, generally before radiologic responses.

Measured from the cysteine to the phenylalanine, the CDR3 is 14 residues long. Only CDR3 DNA is held: 42 bases, read in frame from base 1. Germline trimming amounts to 0 bases on V and 4 bases on J, with 0 as the count of junction bases outside the gene matches. CDR1 ENHRY and CDR2 SYGVKD were looked up in the germline V gene. Receptors were amplified or captured by the immunoSEQ multiplex PCR assay. The table was pulled from immuneACCESS by TCRdb, which kept in-frame rearrangements only. Such tables lose some clones; where checked, under half of the loss comes from unresolved V genes, and the rest has no known cause. This sample comprises about 23,000 clones, about 83% of them detected only once. The ten largest clonotypes hold 20% of the sample.

Sequenced here: peripheral blood, sampled 12 weeks after starting pembrolizumab. This TCR came from an adult with mismatch repair-deficient cancer. The V and J segments used are TRBV10-3 and TRBJ2-3; 8 bases in between match TRBD1. The CDR3 protein sequence reads: CAISESTGADTQYF. In nucleotide form, the sequence is TGTGCCATCAGTGAGTCGACAGGGGCAGATACGCAGTATTTT.